This T cell receptor (beta chain) derives from a study of T cell changes during pregnancy in multiple sclerosis. Germline V gene data show CDR1 as SNHLY and CDR2 as FYNNEI. This CDR3 contains 15 residues. The junction had 6 bases not matched to a gene; V was cut back by 7 bases and J by 5 bases. Clones were read by immunoSEQ multiplex PCR, and TCRdb kept only the in-frame ones, dropping some. The sample contains 45,000 to 60,000 clones, approximately 94% of which appear only once. The sequenced sample was CD4+ T cells from peripheral blood mononuclear cells, obtained before pregnancy. V usage is TRBV2 and J usage is TRBJ2-2; 11 positions agree with TRBD2. The sequence derives from a female donor with multiple sclerosis, enrolled in a pregnancy study. The CDR3 bases are TGTGCCAGCATACTAGCGGGAGTAGGGACCGGGGAGCTGTTTTTT. Translated: CASILAGVGTGELFF. The full variable domain, completed using reference TRBV2 and TRBJ2-2, is EPEVTQTPSHQVTQMGQEVILRCVPISNHLYFYWYRQILGQKVEFLVSFYNNEISEKSEIFDDQFSVERPDGSNFTLKIRSTKLEDSAMYFCASILAGVGTGELFFGEGSRLTVL.